This T cell receptor beta chain is drawn from a study of regulatory T cells in long-lasting Graves disease. This clonotype has a count of ten or more. As for time point: persistent/refractory GD, antithyroid drugs over 5 years with positive TRAb. PBMCs were the source of the RNA used for TCR sequencing. TCR beta libraries were built with iRepertoire HTBI primers and Arm-PCR of CDR3 regions. TCRdb reprocessed the multiplex PCR reads via MiXCR and lists one record per CDR3 protein. The sample carries approximately 470,000 distinct CDR3 sequences, more than 20% recorded once. This sample comprised peripheral blood mononuclear cells (PBMCs), obtained when the disease was refractory, from a patient treated with antithyroid drugs. This sequence was found in a female donor with Graves disease.

The CDR3 nucleotides read TGCAGTGCCAAGAGTTCTTACGAGCAGTACTTC. Its protein product is CSAKSSYEQYF. The chain is built from TRBV20-1 and TRBJ2-7, with D unresolved. This CDR3 is built from 11 residues. V lost 6 bases, J lost 4 bases, and 10 bases lay in between. The germline CDR1 and CDR2 sequences are DFQATT and SNEGSKA (reference sequence).